Below are 10 T cell receptor beta chains sequenced from a single sample in a study of blood T cell repertoires in COVID-19. The data were produced by immunoSEQ multiplex PCR, yet TCRdb's version contains in-frame clones alone and is incomplete. The sample records under 200,000 clones, around four fifths being singletons. The sequenced material came from PBMCs or T cells enriched from blood (not recorded which). These TCRs come from a man aged 50-59 years who had recovered from COVID-19.

This chain links TRBV4-1 with TRBJ1-2; 7 bases are a match to TRBD1. Germline CDR1 reads MGHRA; CDR2 reads YSYEKL. V was pared by 4 bases and J by 4 bases, with 9 bases of the junction left unmatched. The CDR3 consists of 15 residues. CDR3 bases: TGCGCCAGCAGCCGAGACAGGGAAGCAGGCTATGGCTACACCTTC. Encoded protein: CASSRDREAGYGYTF.

V gene TRBV5-6 combines with J gene TRBJ2-5; D ambiguous. This CDR3 region has 15 residues. V gave up 4 bases and J gave up 2 bases, with 15 bases separating them. Germline values: CDR1 SGHDT, CDR2 YYEEEE. The chain's CDR3 is CASSLHKTLQETQYF. CDR3 nucleotide sequence: TGTGCCAGCAGCCTACACAAGACACTTCAAGAGACCCAGTACTTC.

CDR3 region: CASSFNPGGSGANVLTF. CDR3 bases: TGTGCCAGCAGCTTCAACCCAGGGGGCTCTGGGGCCAACGTCCTGACTTTC. The chain recombines TRBV5-8 with TRBJ2-6; 7 bases map to TRBD1. CDR1 is SGHTS, CDR2 YDEGEE, per germline. With 2 bases clipped from V and 0 bases from J, the junction kept 5 bases outside the gene matches. The CDR3 is made up of 17 amino acids. The full variable domain, with the rest looked up from reference TRBV5-8 and TRBJ2-6, is EAGVTQSPTHLIKTRGQQATLRCSPISGHTSVYWYQQALGLGLQFLLWYDEGEERNRGNFPPRFSGRQFPNYSSELNVNALELEDSALYLCASSFNPGGSGANVLTFGAGSRLTVL.

This clone showed up just once. The chain uses TRBV27 and TRBJ1-1; a possible D gene is TRBD1 (5 bases). Trimming pared 6 bases from V and 4 bases from J, leaving 18 bases between. From germline, CDR1 is MNHEY and CDR2 SMNVEV (reference sequence). The CDR3 is 15 residues long. The CDR3, as DNA: TGTGCCAGCAGAATCTCAGGGATTGTGGGCACTGAAGCTTTCTTT. It yields the protein CASRISGIVGTEAFF.

This clone appeared a single time. Other DNA sequences in this specimen translate into the identical CDR3. V and J are TRBV3-1 (or the pseudogene TRBV3-2) and TRBJ1-5; D possibly corresponds to TRBD1 (6 bases). Trimming took 4 bases from V and 6 from J, leaving 13 bases between them. The CDR3 sequence is 14 residues long. From germline, CDR1 is LGHDT and CDR2 YNNKEL (reference sequence). The CDR3 sequence is CASSPTGGRQPQHF. Written as DNA, the CDR3 is TGTGCCAGCAGCCCAACGGGGGGGCGTCAGCCCCAGCATTTT.

The rearrangement joins TRBV9 to TRBJ2-3; no firm D call. The V gene's germline CDR1 is SGDLS and CDR2 YYNGEE. The CDR3 consists of 13 residues. Trimming shortened V by 0 bases and J by 4 bases, and 6 bases separated the two germline ends. CDR3 region: CASSVDIADTQYF. The CDR3 DNA is TGTGCCAGCAGCGTAGACATCGCAGATACGCAGTATTTT.

The genes are TRBV21-1 and TRBJ1-2; TRBD1 is taken as the D call from the table, unchecked against the DNA. TRBV21-1 is an annotated pseudogene. This CDR3 contains 14 residues. As DNA, the CDR3 is TGTGCCAGCAGCAATGGGACAGGGTACGGTGGCTACACCTTC. Its translation is CASSNGTGYGGYTF.

CDR3 protein: CASQKGKGNEKLFF. Written as DNA, the CDR3 is TGTGCCAGCCAAAAAGGGAAGGGGAATGAAAAACTGTTTTTT. The rearrangement links TRBV2 to TRBJ1-4; possibly TRBD1 for D (5 bases). This CDR3 has 14 amino acids. Per the germline V gene, CDR1 is SNHLY and CDR2 is FYNNEI. Between the trimmed V and J ends, which lost 8 bases and 5 bases, there was a span of 15 bases. The entire variable domain, with the rest obtained from reference TRBV2 and TRBJ1-4, is as follows: EPEVTQTPSHQVTQMGQEVILRCVPISNHLYFYWYRQILGQKVEFLVSFYNNEISEKSEIFDDQFSVERPDGSNFTLKIRSTKLEDSAMYFCASQKGKGNEKLFFGSGTQLSVL.

The V call is TRBV14, the J call TRBJ2-1; 9 nucleotides agree with TRBD2. Trimming cost V 8 bases and J 7 bases; bases outside gene matches: 9. CDR3 length: 14 amino acids. Germline lookup yields CDR1 SGHDN and CDR2 FVKESK. CDR3 sequence: CASERGDSVNEQFF. The DNA of the CDR3 is TGTGCCAGCGAGCGGGGGGACAGCGTGAATGAGCAGTTCTTC.

The chain links TRBV18 to TRBJ2-2; D may be TRBD1 (6 bases). Germline CDR1 is KGHSH and CDR2 is LQKENI. Trimming left V 4 bases short and J 0 bases short, with 12 bases between. The CDR3 contains 16 residues. CDR3 residues: CASSRAGTSNTGELFF. The CDR3 DNA is TGTGCCAGCTCACGGGCCGGGACATCGAACACCGGGGAGCTGTTTTTT.